Here is one T cell receptor beta chain with its context. In its sample, this clone was seen many times. Its antigen is still unknown. One base away there is no much larger clone; base qualities are not given. CDR1 and CDR2 are drawn from the germline V gene: WSHSY, SAAADI. Trimming removed 4 bases from V and 2 bases from J, leaving 8 bases between the germline ends. Counted from cysteine to phenylalanine, this CDR3 has 13 amino acids. Only the CDR3 region is kept as DNA, spanning 39 bases read in frame from base 1. These data come from a study of metastatic and nonmetastatic thyroid tumors (dated by TCRdb to 2020 to 2022). Regarding the research as a whole: Repertoires were compared across peripheral blood and tumor or nodule tissue samples from malignant and benign thyroid patients. Beyond this particular receptor, the publication reports: In both blood and tumor samples, TCR beta diversity was reported to be significantly higher in malignant tumors than in benign nodules.

No patient had received any treatment before thyroid surgery. The study retrospectively analysed patient clinical samples collected from about 2012 to 2019 using T-cell receptor beta sequencing. The library was prepared using PCR. These reads were obtained on an Illumina HiSeq 4000. High-throughput sequencing was used to profile the TCR beta-chain CDR3 region of every patient. In the source study's methods: CDR3 differences across clinicopathological groups were used to build a classifier for discriminating distant-metastatic papillary thyroid cancer patients. To measure repertoire diversity the researchers used the Shannon index, while the Morisita-Horn index served to gauge how similar the tumor and blood repertoires were. The public reads were quality trimmed at Q25 with fastp and then assembled into clones with MiXCR by TCRdb, keeping productive beta chains. In this record, the V and J calls reflect TCRdb's handling and not the investigators' own analysis. Counted in this sample were 64,000 or so clones; about 16% of them appeared once. Jointly, the top ten make up roughly 10% of the sample.

The sequenced material came from blood. The sequence came from a male donor with papillary thyroid cancer or a benign thyroid nodule (not recorded which). Some clones in this sample may be carry-over from other donors' samples. The chain employs TRBV10-2 and TRBJ2-5, with a tentative D gene TRBD1 over 5 matching bases. This receptor has the CDR3 CASSAQEQETQYF. In nucleotide form, the sequence is TGCGCCAGCAGTGCACAGGAACAAGAGACCCAGTACTTC.